This passage covers 27 T cell receptor beta chains from one sample sequenced in a study of cytotoxic CD8 clonotypes in ibrutinib-treated CLL. Assay used: immunoSEQ multiplex PCR; TCRdb lists only in-frame clones, some missing. This repertoire shows some 61,000 clones, approximately 71% found once; its top ten account for around 5.8%. Sequencing used PBMCs, obtained after 12 months of ibrutinib treatment. Receptors were obtained from a human donor with chronic lymphocytic leukemia.

This clone was seen a handful of times. The V gene is TRBV5-6, the J gene TRBJ1-5; D gene ambiguous. Trimming removed 3 bases at V and 5 bases at J, with 18 bases between. The germline V gene has CDR1 SGHDT and CDR2 YYEEEE. The CDR3 sequence is 16 residues long. DNA of the CDR3: TGTGCCAGCAGCTCCTTAGGGCGCCAACCGGATCAGCCCCAGCATTTT. Encoded protein: CASSSLGRQPDQPQHF.

This chain links TRBV7-8 with TRBJ1-6, with D tentatively TRBD1 (5 bases). V was cut by 4 bases and J by 10 bases, with 23 bases left in between. CDR3 length equals 17 residues. Looked up from germline, CDR1 is SGHVS and CDR2 is FQNEAQ. CDR3 sequence: CASSSNARQIGNSPLHF. The CDR3 bases are TGTGCCAGCAGCTCAAACGCCAGACAGATAGGCAACTCACCCCTCCACTTT.

The chain employs TRBV5-1 and TRBJ1-2; the match to TRBD1 covers 10 bases. V lost 4 bases and J lost 9; bases outside the gene matches: 3. Germline-derived CDR1 and CDR2 are SGHRS and YFSETQ. The CDR3 covers 12 residues. CDR3 nucleotides: TGCGCCAGCAGCCCGGACAGGGGGAGCTACACCTTC. Its translation is CASSPDRGSYTF. Supplemented by reference TRBV5-1 and TRBJ1-2, the full variable domain reads KAGVTQTPRYLIKTRGQQVTLSCSPISGHRSVSWYQQTPGQGLQFLFEYFSETQRNKGNFPGRFSGRQFSNSRSEMNVSTLELGDSALYLCASSPDRGSYTFGSGTRLTVV.

This clone has only a few counts. The chain couples TRBV7-2 to TRBJ2-7, with 7 bases that match TRBD1. This CDR3 spans 15 amino acids. V lost 2 bases and J lost 1; bases outside the gene matches: 5. The germline CDR1 and CDR2 sequences are SGHTA and FQGNSA. The CDR3 coding sequence is TGTGCCAGCAGCTTAAGGACAGGCGTATCCTACGAGCAGTACTTC. The encoded protein is CASSLRTGVSYEQYF. The full variable domain, rest sourced from reference TRBV7-2 and TRBJ2-7, is GAGVSQSPSNKVTEKGKDVELRCDPISGHTALYWYRQSLGQGLEFLIYFQGNSAPDKSGLPSDRFSAERTGGSVSTLTIQRTQQEDSAVYLCASSLRTGVSYEQYFGPGTRLTVT.

The chain links TRBV27 to TRBJ2-5, with D possibly matching TRBD2 (7 bases). The CDR3 has 15 amino acids. Germline CDR1 MNHEY, CDR2 SMNVEV (reference sequence). V lost 4 bases and J 4 bases, leaving 16 bases between the germline ends. CDR3 DNA sequence: TGTGCCAGCAGTTCCCCGGGGGGCCTGGGAGAGACCCAGTACTTC. Encoded protein: CASSSPGGLGETQYF.

V is TRBV4-3 and J is TRBJ2-7, with D possibly being TRBD1 (6 bases). V lost 3 bases and J lost 1, with 10 bases in between. The CDR3 runs to 14 residues. Germline CDR1 reads LGHNA; CDR2 reads YSLEER. The CDR3 region is CASSQDSLSYEQYF. The CDR3 DNA reads TGCGCCAGCAGCCAGGACAGCTTATCCTACGAGCAGTACTTC.

The chain recombines TRBV6-6 with TRBJ1-4; TRBD1 matches 8 bases. Germline V CDR1 and CDR2: MNHNY, SVGAGI (reference sequence). The length of the CDR3 is 12 residues. The trim removed 5 bases at V and 15 bases at J, leaving 8 bases unmatched. CDR3: CASSQLTGAVFF. The CDR3 nucleotides are TGTGCCAGCAGTCAGCTGACAGGGGCGGTGTTTTTT.

This CDR3 reads CASSLGGPNTEAFF. In DNA, the CDR3 is TGTGCCAGCAGCTTAGGGGGTCCCAACACTGAAGCTTTCTTT. The genes are TRBV7-9 and TRBJ1-1; D unresolved. Germline V gives CDR1 SEHNR, CDR2 FQNEAQ (reference sequence). This CDR3 contains 14 residues. Deletions cut 1 base from V and 2 bases from J, with 8 bases between.

This clone came up a few times. V is TRBV10-1 and J is TRBJ2-7, with D possibly being TRBD1 (5 bases). Germline lookup yields CDR1 WNHNN and CDR2 SYGVQD (reference sequence). This CDR3 spans 13 amino acids. The germline V and J ends were trimmed by 0 bases and 7 bases, with 10 bases remaining between them. Here the CDR3 DNA reads TGCGCCAGCAGTGAGTCAGGGGCCGAAGAGCAGTACTTC. It codes for CASSESGAEEQYF.

The chain has TRBV7-8 and TRBJ2-3; 7 nucleotides align to TRBD2. The germline V gene has CDR1 SGHVS and CDR2 FQNEAQ. The CDR3 has 16 residues. V lost 7 bases to trimming and J lost 0 bases; unmatched junction nucleotides: 10. CDR3 sequence reads: CASTPFGAGSTDTQYF. CDR3 in DNA: TGTGCCAGCACCCCTTTCGGAGCGGGGAGCACAGATACGCAGTATTTT.

V and J are TRBV30 and TRBJ1-1; no firm D call. CDR1 GTSNPN and CDR2 SVGIG come from the germline V gene (reference sequence). This CDR3 has 12 residues. V was shortened by 1 base and J by 4 bases, with 7 bases between the two germline ends. In DNA form, the CDR3 reads TGTGCCTGGAGTGGAAGAGTCACTGAAGCTTTCTTT. Protein: CAWSGRVTEAFF.

The rearrangement uses TRBV7-2 and TRBJ1-1; TRBD1 might be the D (5 bases). Germline values: CDR1 SGHTA, CDR2 FQGNSA. Trimming removed 5 bases at V and 11 bases at J, with 18 bases between. The CDR3 runs to 13 residues. The DNA of the CDR3 is TGTGCCAGCAGCCCTAAGGCGAGGGGAGGTGCTTTCTTT. This gives the protein CASSPKARGGAFF. The whole variable domain, remainder taken from reference TRBV7-2 and TRBJ1-1, is GAGVSQSPSNKVTEKGKDVELRCDPISGHTALYWYRQSLGQGLEFLIYFQGNSAPDKSGLPSDRFSAERTGGSVSTLTIQRTQQEDSAVYLCASSPKARGGAFFGQGTRLTVV.

The J gene is TRBJ2-7, the V gene TRBV6-5, with 9 bases fitting TRBD1. In germline, CDR1 is MNHEY, CDR2 SVGAGI. The CDR3 is made up of 15 amino acids. V dropped 0 bases and J dropped 5; count of bases not matched to a gene: 5. CDR3 sequence reads: CASSYSRGQGHEQYF. Written as DNA, the CDR3 is TGTGCCAGCAGTTACTCCAGGGGACAGGGTCACGAGCAGTACTTC.

This chain uses TRBV29-1 with TRBJ1-1; weak D call: TRBD1 (5 bases). The germline V gene has CDR1 SQVTM and CDR2 ANQGSEA. This CDR3 contains 14 residues. V dropped 1 base and J dropped 2 bases, with 11 bases sitting between them. CDR3 loop: CSVEGGAINTEAFF. CDR3 in DNA: TGCAGCGTTGAAGGAGGGGCGATCAACACTGAAGCTTTCTTT. Based on the CDR3 plus reference TRBV29-1 and TRBJ1-1, the full variable domain is SAVISQKPSRDICQRGTSLTIQCQVDSQVTMMFWYRQQPGQSLTLIATANQGSEATYESGFVIDKFPISRPNLTFSTLTVSNMSPEDSSIYLCSVEGGAINTEAFFGQGTRLTVV.

This chain joins TRBV19 and TRBJ2-4, with 10 bases that match TRBD2. The CDR3 is made up of 16 amino acids. The germline gives CDR1 LNHDA, CDR2 SQIVND (reference sequence). V gave up 6 bases and J gave up 0 bases; unmatched junction bases: 5. CDR3: CASRNGTSVAKNIQYF. The CDR3 DNA is TGTGCCAGTAGGAACGGGACTAGCGTAGCCAAAAACATTCAGTACTTC. The full variable domain, in which reference TRBV19 and TRBJ2-4 provide the parts outside the CDR3, is DGGITQSPKYLFRKEGQNVTLSCEQNLNHDAMYWYRQDPGQGLRLIYYSQIVNDFQKGDIAEGYSVSREKKESFPLTVTSAQKNPTAFYLCASRNGTSVAKNIQYFGAGTRLSVL.

The V gene is TRBV19, the J gene TRBJ2-7; TRBD1 is a possible D gene (5 bases). The length of the CDR3 is 14 residues. Germline lookup yields CDR1 LNHDA and CDR2 SQIVND (reference sequence). Deletions cut 4 bases from V and 6 bases from J, with 16 bases between. The CDR3 sequence: CASSRHRSLVEQYF. The CDR3 DNA reads TGTGCCAGTAGTAGGCACAGGTCCCTGGTCGAGCAGTACTTC.

CDR3 amino acids: CASSDRPGQGRTGELFF. CDR3 bases: TGCGCCAGCAGTGACAGACCGGGACAGGGACGCACCGGGGAGCTGTTTTTT. This chain uses TRBV10-2 with TRBJ2-2; 9 nucleotides line up with TRBD1. This CDR3 has 17 residues. V lost 3 bases, J lost 4 bases, and 9 bases stayed unmatched. CDR1 and CDR2 from the germline V gene are WSHSY and SAAADI.

This CDR3 reads CASSFGGGTHLEQYF. The DNA for the CDR3 is TGTGCCAGCAGCTTTGGTGGGGGCACCCACCTCGAGCAGTACTTC. V is TRBV11-2 and J is TRBJ2-7; possible D gene TRBD1, 6 bases. Per germline, CDR1 SGHAT and CDR2 FQNNGV. Between the trimmed V and J ends, which lost 3 bases and 6 bases, there was a span of 18 bases. The CDR3 runs 15 residues.

V and J are TRBV28 and TRBJ1-1; a possible D gene is TRBD1 (6 bases). This CDR3 contains 14 residues. CDR1 MDHEN and CDR2 SYDVKM come from the germline V gene. V lost 6 bases and J 1 base, leaving 12 bases between the germline ends. CDR3 in DNA: TGTGCCAGCAGCCTCGGACAGTCGAACACTGAAGCTTTCTTT. Translated: CASSLGQSNTEAFF.

The chain employs TRBV6-5 and TRBJ1-1; D gene uncertain. Germline values: CDR1 MNHEY, CDR2 SVGAGI. This CDR3 has 14 amino acids. V lost 5 bases, J lost 0 bases, and 10 bases lay in between. The CDR3 reads CASSPQAMNTEAFF. CDR3 nucleotides: TGTGCCAGCAGTCCCCAGGCCATGAACACTGAAGCTTTCTTT.

In its sample, this clone was seen a few times. The rearrangement joins TRBV28 to TRBJ1-5; D unclear. V was cut by 3 bases and J by 6 bases, with 12 bases left in between. Germline V gives CDR1 MDHEN, CDR2 SYDVKM. The CDR3 loop spans 14 amino acids. In DNA, the CDR3 is TGTGCCAGCAGTTTCATGGGAATCGGTCAGCCCCAGCATTTT. This codes for CASSFMGIGQPQHF.

V usage is TRBV27 and J usage is TRBJ2-7; tentative D call: TRBD1 (8 bases). Trimming cost V 3 bases and J 2 bases, with 20 bases left between them. CDR1 and CDR2 (germline): MNHEY, SMNVEV (reference sequence). This CDR3 is 17 amino acids long. For the CDR3, the DNA is TGTGCCAGCAGTTTCGCATTAACAGGGGGGGGCACCTACGAGCAGTACTTC. The encoded protein is CASSFALTGGGTYEQYF.

This clone was detected only once. The rearrangement links TRBV7-2 to TRBJ2-5; 10 nucleotides match TRBD1. The germline gives CDR1 SGHTA, CDR2 FQGNSA. After removal of 2 bases from V and 4 bases from J, the junction contained 4 bases not matched to a gene. This CDR3 spans 15 amino acids. CDR3 coding DNA: TGTGCCAGCAGCTTAACGGGACAGGGGATAGAGACCCAGTACTTC. Encoded protein: CASSLTGQGIETQYF.

The gene calls are TRBV6-6 and TRBJ1-1; D remains ambiguous. V lost 5 bases and J lost 1, with 5 bases in between. From germline, CDR1 is MNHNY and CDR2 SVGAGI (reference sequence). The length of the CDR3 is 12 residues. CDR3 sequence (DNA): TGTGCCAGCAGTCGCGGGAACACTGAAGCTTTCTTT. Its translation is CASSRGNTEAFF.

This rearrangement joins TRBV5-1 to TRBJ1-1; the match to TRBD1 covers 10 bases. With V trimmed by 4 bases and J by 1 base, 4 bases remained unmatched. The CDR3 runs 15 residues. CDR1 and CDR2 (germline): SGHRS, YFSETQ. CDR3 sequence reads: CASSDWDRGNTEAFF. CDR3 DNA sequence: TGCGCCAGCAGCGATTGGGACAGGGGGAACACTGAAGCTTTCTTT.

This clone occurred a few times. V is TRBV6-4 and J is TRBJ1-5; D gene ambiguous. The CDR3 is 13 amino acids. The germline gives CDR1 MRHNA, CDR2 SNTAGT. V was shortened by 4 bases and J by 3 bases, with 7 bases between the two germline ends. CDR3 sequence: CASSAQLNQPQHF. The CDR3 region has the DNA TGTGCCAGCAGTGCTCAACTCAATCAGCCCCAGCATTTT.

This clone was detected only a few times. The rearrangement links TRBV30 to TRBJ2-7; D is tentatively TRBD1 or TRBD2 (6 bases each). Trimming took off 1 base at V and 0 bases at J, with 10 bases between the two ends. Germline CDR1 reads GTSNPN; CDR2 reads SVGIG (reference sequence). This CDR3 contains 14 residues. CDR3 DNA: TGTGCCTGGAGTGGAGGGGGGCCCTCCTACGAGCAGTACTTC. Amino acids: CAWSGGGPSYEQYF.